What follows describes a single T cell receptor (beta chain). The method was immunoSEQ multiplex PCR; TCRdb's version includes in-frame clones alone and lacks a portion of them. The data show some 2,400,000 clones, nearly 97% seen once. CDR1 is MNHEY and CDR2 is SVGAGI in the germline V gene. With 3 bases clipped from V and 4 bases from J, the junction kept 4 bases outside the gene matches. There are 15 residues in the CDR3. The data were obtained in a study of shared clonotypes between healthy human individuals. Study-wide background: Per-donor plates numbered three CD4 naive, three CD4 memory, two CD8 naive and one CD8 memory.

The origin of this receptor is a man aged 18 to 29 in good health. The chain recombines TRBV6-5 with TRBJ2-2, with 8 nucleotides matching TRBD2. Sequencing was done on a sample of naive CD4+ T cells sorted from blood. The subset denotes: CD45RA+ positively selected. CDR3 loop: CASSYGTRFTGELFF. The CDR3 DNA follows: TGTGCCAGCAGTTATGGGACTAGATTCACCGGGGAGCTGTTTTTT.